This is a list of T cell receptor beta chains from one sample in a study of beta chain features in type 1 diabetes. Clones were read by immunoSEQ multiplex PCR, and TCRdb kept only the in-frame ones, dropping some. This table holds about 710,000 clones, around an eighth found once. Source material: naive CD4+ T cells from blood. The receptors derive from a young man with type 1 diabetes. Each CDR3 is given with its conserved first and last residue. D genes are given only for firm matches. Size values are once, few and many counts, or a class for expanded clones, and some rows have none.

TRBD2	few	TRBV9	TRBJ2-1	TGTGCCAGCAGCGTAGGGACTAGCGGGAGGTTTAGCAATGAGCAGTTCTTC	CASSVGTSGRFSNEQFF
.	few	TRBV27	TRBJ2-7	TGTGCCAGCGGATTGCTGGGGGAGCAGTACTTC	CASGLLGEQYF
.	few	TRBV29-1	TRBJ1-2	TGCAGCGTTGAGCACCGGGGGGGCTATGGCTACACCTTC	CSVEHRGGYGYTF
.	few	TRBV28	TRBJ1-2	TGTGCCAGCAGTTTCCGGACGTTCTATGGCTACACCTTC	CASSFRTFYGYTF
TRBD1	.	TRBV2	TRBJ2-1	TGTGCCAGCAAAATCGGACAGGGAAACAATGAGCAGTTCTTC	CASKIGQGNNEQFF
.	many	TRBV14	TRBJ2-1	TGTGCCAGCAGCACCTACAATGAGCAGTTCTTC	CASSTYNEQFF
.	.	TRBV14	TRBJ2-5	TGTGCCAGCAGCCAAAGGCAGCAAGAGACCCAGTACTTC	CASSQRQQETQYF
TRBD2	few	TRBV30	TRBJ2-1	TGTGCCTGGAGTGCCCCGAACGGGGGGGCCTTCAATGAGCAGTTCTTC	CAWSAPNGGAFNEQFF
.	few	TRBV14	TRBJ2-1	TGTGCCAGCAGCCAGGCAGCCCTCTACAATGAGCAGTTCTTC	CASSQAALYNEQFF
TRBD1	.	TRBV6-1	TRBJ1-5	TGTGCCAGCAGTATGACAGGGGCCTACTATCAGCCCCAGCATTTT	CASSMTGAYYQPQHF
TRBD2	.	TRBV4-1	TRBJ2-5	TGCGCCAGCAGCCAACCACTAGCGGGGGGCCGGGAGACCCAGTACTTC	CASSQPLAGGRETQYF
.	.	TRBV18	TRBJ2-7	TGTGCCAGCTCATCCCAATCCTACGAGCAGTACTTC	CASSSQSYEQYF
TRBD1	.	TRBV13	TRBJ2-7	TGTGCCAGCTCAGACACAGGGGCTCGAGACGAGCAGTACTTC	CASSDTGARDEQYF
TRBD1	.	TRBV6-5	TRBJ2-7	TGTGCCAGCCACCCGGGACAGGCTCTTAGGTGGTACTTC	CASHPGQALRWYF
TRBD1	.	TRBV2	TRBJ2-1	TGTGCCAGCAGCCCTTCAGGGGGAACCTACAATGAGCAGTTCTTC	CASSPSGGTYNEQFF
.	few	TRBV19	TRBJ2-1	TGTGCCAGTAGTATAAGGGGCGGGGTCTTATTCTTC	CASSIRGGVLFF
.	.	TRBV5-1	TRBJ2-7	TGCGCCAGCAGCCCGGTGGGGGGCAGCGGGACCTACGAGCAGTACTTC	CASSPVGGSGTYEQYF
TRBD1	.	TRBV5-6	TRBJ1-1	TGTGCCAGCAGCTTGGCCGGGGACAGAGGGAACACTGAAGCTTTCTTT	CASSLAGDRGNTEAFF
TRBD1	few	TRBV29-1	TRBJ2-5	TGCAGTTTCGACAGGGGGGTGGGAGAGACCCAGTACTTC	CSFDRGVGETQYF
.	many	TRBV7-9	TRBJ1-4	TGTGCCAGCAGCCCCCCCAGTGAAAAACTGTTTTTT	CASSPPSEKLFF
TRBD1	.	TRBV27	TRBJ1-2	TGTGCCAGCAGCCGAAATCCGGGACAGCTTTACGGCTACACCTTC	CASSRNPGQLYGYTF
TRBD1	.	TRBV19	TRBJ1-1	TGTGCCAGTAGTCCCAGGGGGCGCCTTGGCACTGAAGCTTTCTTT	CASSPRGRLGTEAFF
TRBD1	.	TRBV11-1	TRBJ1-1	TGTGCCAGCAGCCCTATGACAGGGGGCAACACTGAAGCTTTCTTT	CASSPMTGGNTEAFF
.	.	TRBV5-1	TRBJ2-5	TGCGCCAGCAGCTTGATAGAGTCCGGACAAGAGACCCAGTACTTC	CASSLIESGQETQYF
TRBD1	few	TRBV10-3	TRBJ1-5	TGTGCCTGCGGCAGGGGGGATCAGCCCCAGCATTTT	CACGRGDQPQHF
.	few	TRBV5-1	TRBJ2-7	TGCGCCAGCAGCCGCGGCCAGAACCCAACCTACGAGCAGTACTTC	CASSRGQNPTYEQYF